Below are 13 T cell receptor beta chains sequenced from a single sample in a study of T-cell memory formation after mild COVID-19. TCRdb re-called the 5' RACE reads with MiXCR, one entry per CDR3 protein. The sample has around 390,000 distinct CDR3 sequences; roughly 15% are singletons. The specimen was PBMCs or a T cell subset sorted from them (not recorded which). Receptors originate from a man aged 18 to 29 who had mild COVID-19 (a few samples of this study predate the infection). Cell type and time point are not known.

Points on this clonotype: This may stem from a read error, because a much larger clone lies one nucleotide away. V gene TRBV20-1 combines with J gene TRBJ2-3, with D perhaps TRBD1 (5 bases). V was cut by 0 bases and J by 4 bases, with 5 bases left in between. From germline, CDR1 is DFQATT and CDR2 SNEGSKA (reference sequence). The CDR3 is 12 residues long. The CDR3 nucleotides are TGCAGTGCTAGAGAAGGGGCAGATACGCAGTATTTT. This gives the protein CSAREGADTQYF.

The CDR3 here is CASSTTGNEQYV. The CDR3 DNA reads as TGTGCCAGCAGTACTACAGGGAACGAGCAGTACGTC. The V call is TRBV2, the J call TRBJ2-7, with a possible D match to TRBD1 (6 bases). The V gene's germline CDR1 is SNHLY and CDR2 FYNNEI. The ends were cut back, 5 bases at V and 5 bases at J, with 10 bases in the middle. The CDR3 consists of 12 residues.

The chain joins TRBV4-3 to TRBJ1-5; 8 bases are shared with TRBD1. This CDR3 has 14 amino acids. J gave up 6 bases and V 1 base, and 2 bases lay outside the gene matches. Looked up from germline, CDR1 is LGHNA and CDR2 is YSLEER. The CDR3 reads CASSQVQGGQPQHF. CDR3 DNA sequence: TGCGCCAGCAGCCAAGTACAGGGGGGTCAGCCCCAGCATTTT.

The chain carries TRBV29-1 and TRBJ2-1; D is uncertain. This CDR3 spans 11 amino acids. Germline V CDR1 and CDR2: SQVTM, ANQGSEA. The V gene lost 6 bases and the J gene lost 5 bases, with 8 bases spanning the gap. CDR3 in amino acids: CSVGTDNEQFF. The CDR3 nucleotides read TGCAGCGTGGGTACAGACAATGAGCAGTTCTTC.

This clonotype was observed once. V and J are TRBV6-5 and TRBJ2-2, with 11 bases fitting TRBD2. V dropped 6 bases and J dropped 3; count of bases not matched to a gene: 6. Per germline, CDR1 MNHEY and CDR2 SVGAGI. The CDR3 sequence is 16 residues long. DNA for the CDR3: TGTGCCAGCAGGCAACTAGCGGGGGCTTACACCGGGGAGCTGTTTTTT. Its protein product is CASRQLAGAYTGELFF.

This clonotype was counted between two and nine times. This chain joins TRBV4-3 and TRBJ2-5; 8 bases map to TRBD2. The V and J ends lost 7 bases and 5 bases, in that order; junction bases with no gene match: 15. The CDR3 totals 16 residues. Germline CDR1 and CDR2: LGHNA and YSLEER. CDR3 coding DNA: TGCGCCAGCACCCCCAATCCTCCGGGGGGGCGGGAGACCCAGTACTTC. It is translated as CASTPNPPGGRETQYF.

The chain uses TRBV7-2 and TRBJ2-1; 15 bases line up with TRBD2. V lost 5 bases to trimming and J lost 8 bases; unmatched junction nucleotides: 4. This CDR3 contains 15 residues. Germline V gene lookup returns CDR1 SGHTA and CDR2 FQGNSA. The CDR3 nucleotides are TGTGCCAGCAGCCGGACTAGCGGGGGGGTCGATGAGCAGTTCTTC. Protein product: CASSRTSGGVDEQFF.

This clonotype was seen a few times. CDR3 residues: CASSRSQLGNELFF. The CDR3 nucleotides read TGTGCCAGCAGCCGATCTCAACTGGGGAACGAACTGTTTTTT. The chain joins TRBV7-8 to TRBJ1-4; D uncertain. The CDR3 contains 14 residues. Germline V gene lookup returns CDR1 SGHVS and CDR2 FQNEAQ. Trimming took 5 bases from V and 12 from J, leaving 19 bases between them.

The gene calls are TRBV5-1 and TRBJ2-7; 7 nucleotides line up with TRBD1. The germline CDR1 and CDR2 sequences are SGHRS and YFSETQ. V lost 4 bases, J lost 0 bases, and 13 bases stayed unmatched. The CDR3 totals 17 residues. DNA for the CDR3: TGCGCCAGCAGCCCGGATCGCGACAGGGCCGGCTCCTACGAGCAGTACGTC. It translates to CASSPDRDRAGSYEQYV.

The chain is built from TRBV20-1 and TRBJ1-6; no firm D call. This CDR3 has 15 amino acids. Trimming pared 2 bases from V and 6 bases from J, leaving 14 bases between. Germline V gene sequence: CDR1 DFQATT, CDR2 SNEGSKA (reference sequence). DNA of the CDR3: TGCAGTGCTAGAATCCGAGGGAGAGTTAATTCACCCCTCCACTTT. Protein product: CSARIRGRVNSPLHF.

The rearrangement uses TRBV4-1 and TRBJ1-5; D call uncertain. The germline CDR1 and CDR2 sequences are MGHRA and YSYEKL. The V gene lost 1 base and the J gene lost 2 bases, with 18 bases spanning the gap. The CDR3 totals 18 residues. CDR3 in amino acids: CASSQVGRRSRGNQPQHF. The CDR3 DNA sequence: TGCGCCAGCAGCCAAGTCGGGCGGAGATCCCGGGGCAATCAGCCCCAGCATTTT.

This clonotype showed up just a few times. The chain combines TRBV5-4 with TRBJ2-1, with D possibly TRBD2 on 5 matching bases. CDR1 and CDR2 (germline): SGHNT, YYREEE (reference sequence). This CDR3 region has 13 residues. V lost 2 bases and J 7 bases, leaving 10 bases between the germline ends. The CDR3 spells CASSFLAENEQFF. DNA of the CDR3: TGTGCCAGCAGCTTTCTAGCCGAGAATGAGCAGTTCTTC.

This chain links TRBV15 with TRBJ2-1; D is ambiguous. Per germline, CDR1 LNHNV and CDR2 YYDKDF (reference sequence). V was clipped by 4 bases and J by 5 bases, with 6 bases between them. The CDR3 sequence is 12 residues long. The DNA of the CDR3 is TGTGCCACCAGCAACATCGACAATGAGCAGTTCTTC. Translation: CATSNIDNEQFF.